The sequence of this TCR beta chain was determined in a study of shared clonotypes between healthy human individuals. Study-level information: The plates for each donor numbered three CD4 naive, three CD4 memory, two CD8 naive and one CD8 memory.

The CDR3 sequence is 14 residues long. Per the germline V gene, CDR1 is LNHDA and CDR2 is SQIVND (reference sequence). V lost 5 bases and J lost 4, with 12 bases in between. Study results and caveats: When naive CD4 clonotypes were compared across a few donors, 4% to 6.5% were shared. Expectations were that clonotype sharing among donors would be affected by sequencing depth.

Concerning this clone: The antigen is unknown.

The authors divided CD4+ cells into CD45RA+ naive and CD45RA-negative memory subsets. Clones were read by immunoSEQ multiplex PCR, and TCRdb kept only the in-frame ones, dropping some. The sample lists over 1.5 million clones, under 99% occurring once. The sequencing sample was made of naive CD4+ T cells sorted from blood. The sample's subset: CD45RA+ positively selected. This clonotype was sampled from a man younger than 45 in good health. The chain recombines TRBV19 with TRBJ1-5; D is unresolved. CDR3 residues: CASSFLTANQPQHF. DNA for the CDR3: TGTGCCAGTAGTTTCCTTACCGCAAATCAGCCCCAGCATTTT.